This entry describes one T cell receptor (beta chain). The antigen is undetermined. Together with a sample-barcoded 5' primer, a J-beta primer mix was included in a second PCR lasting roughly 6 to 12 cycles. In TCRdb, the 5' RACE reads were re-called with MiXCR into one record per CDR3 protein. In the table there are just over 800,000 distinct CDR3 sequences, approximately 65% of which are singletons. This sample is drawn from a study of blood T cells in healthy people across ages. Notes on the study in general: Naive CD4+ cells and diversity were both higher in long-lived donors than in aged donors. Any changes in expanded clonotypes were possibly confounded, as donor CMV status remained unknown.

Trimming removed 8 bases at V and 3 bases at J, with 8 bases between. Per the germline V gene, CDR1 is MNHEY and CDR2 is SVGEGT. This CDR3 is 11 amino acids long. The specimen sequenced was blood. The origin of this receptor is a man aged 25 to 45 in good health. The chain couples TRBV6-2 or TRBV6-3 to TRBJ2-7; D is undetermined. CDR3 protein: CASGKVYEQYF. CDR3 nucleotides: TGTGCCAGCGGTAAAGTCTACGAGCAGTACTTC.